The 29 T cell receptor beta chains below come from one sample, sequenced in a study of blood T cell repertoires in COVID-19 (dated by TCRdb to about 2020). Library preparation used the immunoSEQ multiplex PCR assay. TCRdb stores this immuneACCESS table with in-frame sequences only. Part of the clones is absent; in the studies checked, under half of the shortfall reflects unresolved V genes, and no reason is known for the rest. The sample includes a few hundred thousand clones, with 92% observed a single time. Roughly 18% of the sample comes from the top ten. Sequences were obtained from PBMCs or T cells enriched from blood (not recorded which). Source of these receptors: a woman in her 30s who had recovered from COVID-19.

This sequence joins TRBV6-5 and TRBJ1-1; D gene uncertain. The CDR3 length is 14 residues. Trimming removed 6 bases from V and 0 bases from J, with 11 bases in between. Looked up from germline, CDR1 is MNHEY and CDR2 is SVGAGI. The DNA for the CDR3 is TGTGCCAGCAGCCCCTCTGGAGTGAACACTGAAGCTTTCTTT. It specifies CASSPSGVNTEAFF.

The chain uses TRBV5-4 and TRBJ2-7; a possible D gene is TRBD2 (5 bases). Between the trimmed V and J ends, which lost 4 bases and 3 bases, there was a span of 11 bases. This CDR3 comprises 13 residues. Germline-derived CDR1 and CDR2 are SGHNT and YYREEE (reference sequence). The CDR3 DNA reads TGTGCCAGCAGCGACCGACGGGGCTACGAGCAGTACTTC. Protein product: CASSDRRGYEQYF.

CDR3 in amino acids: CASSQGTDTEAFF. The DNA for the CDR3 is TGTGCCAGCTCCCAAGGGACAGACACTGAAGCTTTCTTT. This rearrangement joins TRBV18 to TRBJ1-1, with 7 bases fitting TRBD1. The CDR3 covers 13 residues. Germline CDR1 reads KGHSH; CDR2 reads LQKENI. V lost 6 bases and J lost 3; bases outside the gene matches: 4.

This chain uses TRBV7-2 with TRBJ1-2; 10 nucleotides agree with TRBD1. The CDR3 sequence is 16 residues long. The V gene end was trimmed by 5 bases and the J gene end by 4 bases; junction bases not matched to a gene: 10. Germline CDR1 SGHTA, CDR2 FQGNSA. This CDR3 reads CASSKTGQGDGYGYTF. In DNA form, the CDR3 reads TGTGCCAGCAGCAAGACAGGACAGGGGGATGGCTATGGCTACACCTTC.

The chain links TRBV30 to TRBJ1-2; a weak D match, TRBD1 (5 bases). V lost 0 bases to trimming and J lost 8 bases, with 13 bases between them. The CDR3 totals 13 residues. In germline, CDR1 is GTSNPN, CDR2 SVGIG (reference sequence). CDR3 amino acids: CAWSVGGVRGYTF. CDR3 coding DNA: TGTGCCTGGAGTGTAGGAGGGGTCCGAGGCTACACCTTC.

CDR3 region: CASSFRVWDQYF. The CDR3 DNA follows: TGTGCCAGCAGCTTCAGGGTCTGGGACCAGTACTTC. The chain links TRBV7-9 to TRBJ2-5; a possible D gene is TRBD1 (5 bases). Trimming left V 3 bases short and J 10 bases short, with 12 bases between. The CDR3 is 12 amino acids. Germline V gene data show CDR1 as SEHNR and CDR2 as FQNEAQ (reference sequence).

As regards this clone: The junction differs from germline at one of its ends, possibly a read error. The chain links TRBV5-6 to TRBJ1-5; a weak D match, TRBD1 (5 bases). CDR3 length equals 13 residues. Per germline, CDR1 SGHDT and CDR2 YYEEEE. The CDR3 spells CASSFSGGGALYF. CDR3 nucleotides: TGTGCCAGCAGCTTCTCAGGCGGAGGGGCCTTGTATTTT.

The V and J genes are TRBV3-1 (or the pseudogene TRBV3-2) and TRBJ1-1, with 7 bases aligning to TRBD1. V dropped 1 base and J dropped 11; count of bases not matched to a gene: 7. The CDR3 sequence is 13 residues long. Per the germline V gene, CDR1 is LGHDT and CDR2 is YNNKEL (reference sequence). The CDR3 region has the DNA TGTGCCAGCAGCCAAGGGGAACAGGGGAAGGCTTTCTTT. Its translation is CASSQGEQGKAFF.

This rearrangement joins TRBV7-8 to TRBJ2-7; 8 bases map to TRBD2. The CDR3 runs 16 residues. Germline CDR1 SGHVS, CDR2 FQNEAQ. V was pared by 6 bases and J by 4 bases, with 14 bases of the junction left unmatched. The CDR3 nucleotides are TGTGCCAGCAGTTCCACTGTCCAACCGGGGGGGTACGAGCAGTACTTC. Its protein is CASSSTVQPGGYEQYF.

V usage is TRBV28 and J usage is TRBJ2-7, with D possibly being TRBD2 (6 bases). The CDR3 runs 13 residues. The ends were cut back, 3 bases at V and 4 bases at J, with 10 bases in the middle. Germline V CDR1 and CDR2: MDHEN, SYDVKM. The CDR3 sequence: CASSFVAEYEQYF. The CDR3 nucleotides read TGTGCCAGCAGTTTTGTAGCGGAGTACGAGCAGTACTTC.

The chain joins TRBV19 to TRBJ1-2; 9 bases map to TRBD1. Germline V gene sequence: CDR1 LNHDA, CDR2 SQIVND (reference sequence). This CDR3 has 15 amino acids. Losses at the gene ends were 6 bases for V and 1 base for J; bases not matched to a gene: 6. CDR3 nucleotide sequence: TGTGCCAGTAGCCGGGGGACAGGGAATAACTATGGCTACACCTTC. Translation gives CASSRGTGNNYGYTF.

The rearrangement links TRBV5-1 to TRBJ2-2; D remains unclear. The germline V gene encodes CDR1 SGHRS and CDR2 YFSETQ. Trimming stripped 0 bases from V and 3 bases from J, with 9 bases between. The CDR3 consists of 15 residues. This CDR3 reads CASSLVTTHTGELFF. CDR3 DNA sequence: TGCGCCAGCAGCTTGGTCACTACCCACACCGGGGAGCTGTTTTTT.

V usage is TRBV10-3 and J usage is TRBJ2-5; TRBD2 matches at 14 bases. The CDR3 loop spans 16 amino acids. Germline V gives CDR1 ENHRY, CDR2 SYGVKD. The J segment lost 5 bases and the V segment lost 5 bases, leaving 7 bases of the junction unmatched. CDR3 region: CAISPTSGRARETQYF. The CDR3, as DNA: TGTGCCATCAGTCCGACTAGCGGGAGGGCCAGGGAGACCCAGTACTTC.

The chain uses TRBV4-3 and TRBJ1-2; D is possibly TRBD1 (6 bases). Germline V gene lookup returns CDR1 LGHNA and CDR2 YSLEER. Trimming cost V 0 bases and J 6 bases, with 14 bases left between them. This CDR3 region has 15 residues. This CDR3 reads CASSQDGQFWNGYTF. CDR3 sequence (DNA): TGCGCCAGCAGCCAAGATGGACAGTTTTGGAATGGCTACACCTTC.

In this sample, this clone turned up a few times. The V and J genes are TRBV9 and TRBJ1-6; D gene uncertain. Germline CDR1 is SGDLS and CDR2 is YYNGEE. V lost 3 bases and J lost 4, with 5 bases in between. CDR3 length: 13 residues. CDR3 amino acids: CASSERYNSPLHF. The CDR3 DNA reads as TGTGCCAGCAGCGAGAGGTATAATTCACCCCTCCACTTT. Filled out from reference TRBV9 and TRBJ1-6, the complete variable domain reads DSGVTQTPKHLITATGQRVTLRCSPRSGDLSVYWYQQSLDQGLQFLIQYYNGEERAKGNILERFSAQQFPDLHSELNLSSLELGDSALYFCASSERYNSPLHFGNGTRLTVT.

The V and J genes are TRBV6-5 and TRBJ1-5; a possible D gene is TRBD1 (6 bases). V lost 5 bases, J lost 7 bases, and 18 bases lay in between. Germline CDR1 MNHEY, CDR2 SVGAGI. This CDR3 contains 15 residues. As DNA, the CDR3 is TGTGCCAGCAGTCACTTTCAGGGGTCCGGGCAGCCCCAGCATTTT. Translation: CASSHFQGSGQPQHF.

This chain connects TRBV6-2 or TRBV6-3 to TRBJ2-5; 11 bases are shared with TRBD2. CDR1 is MNHEY and CDR2 is SVGEGT in the germline V gene. This CDR3 contains 14 residues. J was trimmed by 7 bases and V by 5 bases; bases with no gene match: 6. This CDR3 is CASSRTSGWGTQYF. The CDR3 DNA reads as TGTGCCAGCAGTCGGACTAGCGGGTGGGGGACCCAGTACTTC.

This chain joins TRBV29-1 and TRBJ2-3, with 8 bases that match TRBD2. The ends lost 4 bases at V and 2 bases at J; junction bases unmatched: 2. This CDR3 spans 13 amino acids. Per the germline V gene, CDR1 is SQVTM and CDR2 is ANQGSEA. The CDR3 bases are TGCAGCGTTGTAGCGGGGATCACAGATACGCAGTATTTT. This codes for CSVVAGITDTQYF.

This chain connects TRBV7-2 to TRBJ1-1; D gene ambiguous. CDR1 is SGHTA, CDR2 FQGNSA, per germline. Trimming took 0 bases from V and 6 from J, leaving 14 bases between them. This CDR3 has 15 residues. The CDR3 region has the DNA TGTGCCAGCAGCTTAGCGACCGGGGTTGGGTCTGAAGCTTTCTTT. Its translation is CASSLATGVGSEAFF.

The chain recombines TRBV29-1 with TRBJ2-1; a possible D gene is TRBD2 (5 bases). This CDR3 is built from 12 residues. Per germline, CDR1 SQVTM and CDR2 ANQGSEA. The ends were cut back, 8 bases at V and 7 bases at J, with 15 bases in the middle. DNA of the CDR3: TGCAGCTCCTTGGGAGCCCGGAATGAGCAGTTCTTC. It yields the protein CSSLGARNEQFF.

The table lists this clone with a count of one. This chain links TRBV5-5 with TRBJ2-7; D possibly corresponds to TRBD2 (5 bases). Trimming removed 2 bases at V and 2 bases at J, with 23 bases between. The CDR3 covers 18 residues. Germline CDR1 and CDR2: SGHKS and YYEKEE (reference sequence). CDR3 nucleotide sequence: TGTGCCAGCAGCTTCCAAACGTTCCGGGTGGGGAGACCCTACGAGCAGTACTTC. It specifies CASSFQTFRVGRPYEQYF.

V is TRBV5-1 and J is TRBJ1-5; 10 nucleotides align to TRBD1. Germline assignment: CDR1 SGHRS and CDR2 YFSETQ. CDR3 length: 15 amino acids. Trimming took 4 bases from V and 7 from J; bases not matched to a gene: 8. This CDR3 is CASSPHTDRGQPQHF. The CDR3 DNA follows: TGCGCCAGCAGCCCCCACACGGACAGGGGGCAGCCCCAGCATTTT.

The genes are TRBV9 and TRBJ1-5; possible D gene TRBD1, 6 bases. Germline assignment: CDR1 SGDLS and CDR2 YYNGEE. This CDR3 comprises 15 residues. V was trimmed by 3 bases and J by 6 bases, leaving 16 bases between them. The CDR3 here is CASSAQGSQGQPQHF. DNA for the CDR3: TGTGCCAGCAGCGCACAGGGAAGTCAGGGTCAGCCCCAGCATTTT.

The rearrangement joins TRBV24-1 to TRBJ2-7, with a tentative D call TRBD1 (8 bases). The germline V gene has CDR1 KGHDR and CDR2 SFDVKD. Deletions cut 5 bases from V and 6 bases from J, with 16 bases between. The CDR3 is 14 amino acids. CDR3 nucleotides: TGTGCCACCAGTGGAACAGGGGGGGTGAGCGAGCAGTACTTC. The encoded protein is CATSGTGGVSEQYF.

This chain uses TRBV3-1 (or the pseudogene TRBV3-2) with TRBJ2-1; D remains unclear. Germline V CDR1 and CDR2: LGHDT, YNNKEL (reference sequence). The CDR3 has 11 residues. V lost 4 bases and J lost 8, with 6 bases in between. CDR3 protein: CASSPIHEQFF. In DNA, the CDR3 is TGTGCCAGCAGCCCCATCCATGAGCAGTTCTTC.

V gene TRBV7-2 combines with J gene TRBJ1-1, with D uncertain. Deletions cut 7 bases from V and 0 bases from J, with 12 bases between. Germline assignment: CDR1 SGHTA and CDR2 FQGNSA. The CDR3 has 14 residues. The DNA for the CDR3 is TGTGCCAGCACCCCGGCAGGTGTGAACACTGAAGCTTTCTTT. This gives the protein CASTPAGVNTEAFF.

The V call is TRBV21-1, the J call TRBJ1-5; TRBD1 is the table's D call, not checked against the DNA. TRBV21-1 is described as a pseudogene. This CDR3 spans 13 amino acids. CDR3 loop: CASSSGANQPQHF. The CDR3 DNA reads TGTGCCAGCAGCTCAGGGGCCAATCAGCCCCAGCATTTT.

The genes are TRBV27 and TRBJ2-6, with D possibly being TRBD1 (8 bases). V lost 8 bases and J 1 base, leaving 18 bases between the germline ends. CDR1 and CDR2 (germline): MNHEY, SMNVEV (reference sequence). The CDR3 runs 17 residues. The CDR3, as DNA: TGTGCCAGCCGGTTTACAGGGGGGGTTTCTGGGGCCAACGTCCTGACTTTC. Translating gives CASRFTGGVSGANVLTF.

The genes are TRBV28 and TRBJ2-7; the match to TRBD1 covers 10 bases. CDR1 and CDR2 (germline): MDHEN, SYDVKM. Losses at the gene ends were 3 bases for V and 5 bases for J; bases not matched to a gene: 7. The CDR3 extends over 15 amino acids. CDR3 bases: TGTGCCAGCAGTTTTCGCCAGACAGGGGGCCACGAGCAGTACTTC. It yields the protein CASSFRQTGGHEQYF.